The clone carrying this T cell receptor beta chain was counted once. TCRdb's table, derived via immunoSEQ multiplex PCR, lists solely in-frame clones and lacks some. The sample holds 90,000 or so clones; approximately 91% are singletons and the top ten take about 1.8%. The data originate from a study of blood T cell repertoires in COVID-19. The CDR3 is 15 residues long. Germline V gene data show CDR1 as MNHEY and CDR2 as SVGAGI. V shed 6 bases and J shed 5 bases, with 17 bases lying between them. This TCR was recovered from a human donor with active COVID-19. The donor label of this sample is uncertain. The source material was peripheral blood. This rearrangement joins TRBV6-5 to TRBJ1-5, with no clear D. This chain's CDR3 is CASSPSGRSHQPQHF. The CDR3 nucleotides are TGTGCCAGCAGCCCAAGTGGCAGGTCCCATCAGCCCCAGCATTTT.